Given below is one T cell receptor (beta chain) in context. The germline CDR1 and CDR2 sequences are SGHAT and FQNNGV. The CDR3 runs 14 residues. With 5 bases clipped from V and 9 bases from J, the junction kept 11 bases outside the gene matches. The PCR had 60 Vbeta and 13 Jbeta primers. Using immunoSEQ multiplex PCR, the repertoire was profiled, and TCRdb retains in-frame clones only, with some absent. The sample includes over 45,000 clones, 65% to 90% of them seen just once. The record originates from a study of cytomegalovirus exposure and HLA in healthy donors. This chain joins TRBV11-2 and TRBJ2-7; 9 nucleotides match TRBD1. The sample taken for sequencing was PBMCs. The source of this sequence is a man younger than 40 in good health and CMV-seronegative. CDR3 bases: TGTGCCAGCAGCCCAGGACAGGGGAGGGTCGGGCAGTACTTC. Its translation is CASSPGQGRVGQYF.